This T cell receptor (beta chain) originates from a study of T cell responses to AZD1222 COVID-19 vaccine (dated by TCRdb to the early 2020s). About the full investigation: TCR sequencing covered roughly 230 trial participants: some 210 given two doses of AZD1222 and 26 given two doses of MenACWY control vaccine. Trial participants were enrolled into age subgroups of 18-55, 56-69 and 70-plus years, which contained 148, 28 and 57 TCR-sequenced participants, respectively.

With respect to this clone: Its binding antigen is unknown. Base qualities were left out, and no much larger clone turns up one base away.

The paper as a whole reports these results and caveats: Participants were mostly white British, with more females than males. The authors suggested clonal diversity may have been underestimated. CD4 TCRs associated with the vaccine covered the entire spike protein, and the dominant responses were in regions 160-218 and 743-854. Spike-specific TCR breadth and depth rose significantly after two AZD1222 doses compared with day 0 and with MenACWY recipients. Because no day 14 peak-response samples were available, the repertoires could be characterized only after the peak T cell response. Conclusions about previously exposed vaccinees were limited because only six AZD1222 recipients were SARS-CoV-2 seropositive at baseline. In the small 56-69-year group, the increase in depth fell short of significance, most likely because of low power. Reportedly, almost half of the unique spike-specific TCRs recognized epitopes lying outside the regions that are mutated in the B.1.351 and B.1.1.7 variants.

Interpreted using the paper, the time point label stands for: about 28 days (+/-7) after the second vaccine dose. AZD1222 recipients with second doses at about 4 weeks or about 12 weeks were pooled, because spike-specific TCR depth and breadth did not differ between schedules. Samples from vaccinated people were obtained from the UK trials COV001 and COV002, which included a single-blind randomized controlled phase 2/3 trial of AZD1222 (ChAdOx1 nCoV-19) in healthy adults. Trial participant PBMC samples were collected at day 0 and day 28 after the second dose for TCRbeta chain sequencing. The CDR3 regions of human TCRbeta chains were analyzed by immunosequencing. The authors processed their data as follows. Repertoire TCRs were matched against a reference library of SARS-CoV-2-specific TCRs generated with the MIRA antigen-specificity platform. Breadth meant the fraction of unique TCRs that were SARS-CoV-2-associated, whereas depth meant the fraction of total T cells that were SARS-CoV-2-associated. Using the MIRA data, each spike-specific TCR was assigned both to the spike region to which the TCR was reactive and to a CD4 or CD8 class. Log10-transformed breadth and depth values were compared by one-way ANOVA with Sidak's multiple comparisons tests. Drawn from immuneACCESS, this table holds only the in-frame rearrangements with V and J called that TCRdb kept. Clones are partly lost; checked studies trace under half to an unresolved V gene and leave the rest unexplained. The V and J calls and clone size come from that table; D and trimming were worked out from the DNA. A total of under 150,000 clones appear in this sample, around nine tenths of them only once. The top ten constitute 1.6% of the sample.

From V the trimming removes 6 bases and from J it removes 6 bases, while the gene matches leave 10 bases of the junction unaccounted for. Counted from cysteine to phenylalanine, this CDR3 has 15 amino acids. CDR3 DNA is the only sequence kept; it has 45 bases, read in frame from the first base. The germline V gene encodes CDR1 MNHEY and CDR2 SVGAGI. The starting material was peripheral blood, obtained 28 days after the second AZD1222 dose. The TCR was taken from an adult who received the AZD1222 COVID-19 vaccine. Recombination connected TRBV6-5 to TRBJ2-1, with TRBD2 identical over 8 junction bases. CDR3 loop: CASSKGLGGGNEQFF. The sequenced DNA is TGTGCCAGCAGCAAGGGACTAGGAGGGGGCAATGAGCAGTTCTTC.